Here is one TCR beta chain with its context. The data are from a study of PD-L1 blockade in urothelial cancer. Study details: Atezolizumab therapy began for patients at some point between 2014 and 2016, dosed at 1,200 mg intravenously every 3 weeks. Bladder-origin urothelial cancer in males covered most of the roughly 29 patients. Prior chemotherapy in patients spanned 0 to 3 regimens. Analyses were performed on blood at 3 weeks after treatment start (the second dose) and at 6 weeks.

The repertoire was sequenced with immunoSEQ multiplex PCR; TCRdb's copy has only in-frame clones and lacks some. The sample shows some 49,000 clones, about 90% of them seen only once. The J segment lost 2 bases and the V segment lost 5 bases, leaving 8 bases of the junction unmatched. CDR3 size: 15 residues. In germline, CDR1 is SGHTA, CDR2 FQGNSA. Sequenced here: PBMCs, sampled around atezolizumab (anti-PD-L1) treatment. The receptor was derived from a man aged 55 to 70 with urothelial cancer. The chain joins TRBV7-2 to TRBJ1-2; TRBD1 matches 7 bases. The CDR3 sequence is CASSRPGTANYGYTF. Here the CDR3 DNA reads TGTGCCAGCAGCCGCCCCGGGACAGCCAACTATGGCTACACCTTC.